This TCR beta chain was sequenced during a study of beta chain features in type 1 diabetes listed by TCRdb under 2018. About the study as a whole: Patients and healthy donors did not differ in mean age, gender distribution, total cell number or subset yield. A total of 107,917,701 sorted cells were examined across all samples, and the number of cells per subset was strongly correlated with RNA yield. Whereas all 30 or so donors provided naive and central memory subsets, regulatory and stem cell-like memory subsets were isolated from just 8 patients and about 8 healthy donors. In the study, TCRB repertoires of sorted circulating CD4+ T cell subsets from recently diagnosed type 1 diabetes patients were compared with those of matched healthy donors.

On the study overall, not on this receptor specifically: PCR may preferentially amplify shorter templates, but because patient and control samples were amplified and corrected together, any resulting skew would affect both groups equally. Type 1 diabetes patients showed a moderate but significant shortening of TCRB CDR3 length in all four CD4+ subsets. Fewer insertions and more nucleotide deletions at VDJ recombination sites were observed in patients with type 1 diabetes, implying thymic rearrangement abnormalities. Sequencing cDNA rather than genomic DNA could over-represent highly expressing activated cells, although activation and CD3 levels did not differ between groups. Only small numbers of individuals were included in the HLA sub-analyses, which left unresolved whether HLA type had any influence on TCRB rearrangement. Naive, central memory and regulatory TCRB repertoires appeared to be more alike among patients than among healthy donors.

A note on this clone: This clone's antigen is unknown. Base qualities are not recorded, but no much larger clone differs from it by a single base.

A single peripheral blood draw of about 120 mL on average was collected from each donor into heparinised tubes. A BD FACSAria II and a panel including CD45RO, CCR7, CD25, CD127, CD95 and CD27 were used to sort naive, central memory, regulatory and stem cell-like memory CD4+ T cells. A purity above 95% was achieved for all sorted populations. PBMCs were separated immediately by Lymphoprep density gradient centrifugation and were stained directly, without being cultured. So that batch effects would be minimized, each experiment stained and sorted samples in pairs, pairing one healthy donor with one patient. V is shortened by 0 bases, J by 3 bases, and the region joining them spans 14 bases. The CDR3 runs 16 residues from the cysteine to the phenylalanine. The DNA shown is the 48-base CDR3, in frame from base 1. The germline V gene (reference sequence) sets CDR1 to GTSNPN and CDR2 to SVGIG. The entire isolated RNA was reverse transcribed using the High Capacity cDNA Reverse Transcription Kit, and thus expressed TCRB transcripts were sequenced. Deep immunoSEQ sequencing was performed on naive, central memory and regulatory T cell samples, with an average of around 3.5 million total reads per sample. Sorted cells were lysed in RLT buffer and RNA was extracted with DNase-treated RNeasy Micro or Mini kits, depending on cell number. Each cell subset was processed on its own to prevent cross-contamination, while patient and healthy donor samples were processed together. The immunoSEQ multiplex PCR was used to amplify TCRB sequences from cDNA, generating 87-bp fragments that spanned the CDR3 region. Amplicons were sequenced on the Illumina HiSeq platform. Under the source paper's analysis protocol: Synthetic template baselines were used to correct PCR bias computationally, reads within Hamming distance 2 were collapsed together, and singletons that could not be merged were discarded. By aligning reads against IMGT, V, D and J genes, CDR3 length, and insertions or deletions at six rearrangement sites were assigned. Within each subset, clonotype counts were normalized to sorted cell number, and only after that were true diversity and Gini coefficients computed with the tcR R package. Repertoire sharing was quantified using the overlap coefficient calculated on TCRB nucleotide sequences. Out-of-frame TCRB sequences from naive cells were analyzed to stand in for the pre-selection repertoire. This immuneACCESS table, as held by TCRdb, lists in-frame sequences with V and J called but not all clones. Of the missing ones, under half trace to an unresolved V gene in checked studies; the others have no known cause. Clone size and the V and J calls come from that table; the DNA yielded D and trimming. The sample contains under 500,000 clones, approximately 31% of them found a single time. The ten most abundant clones make up roughly 0.06% of the sample.

The sequence is built from TRBV30 and TRBJ1-4; D gene: possibly TRBD1, on 6 matching bases. The sequence was collected from a man between 18 and 35 years old in good health. Sequencing was carried out using naive CD4+ T cells from blood. In the paper's terms, the cell subset or site label means: true naive CD4+ T cells. The CDR3 corresponds to CAWSVFRGGPNEKLFF. The DNA reads as follows: TGTGCCTGGAGTGTATTCAGGGGAGGACCTAATGAAAAACTGTTTTTT.